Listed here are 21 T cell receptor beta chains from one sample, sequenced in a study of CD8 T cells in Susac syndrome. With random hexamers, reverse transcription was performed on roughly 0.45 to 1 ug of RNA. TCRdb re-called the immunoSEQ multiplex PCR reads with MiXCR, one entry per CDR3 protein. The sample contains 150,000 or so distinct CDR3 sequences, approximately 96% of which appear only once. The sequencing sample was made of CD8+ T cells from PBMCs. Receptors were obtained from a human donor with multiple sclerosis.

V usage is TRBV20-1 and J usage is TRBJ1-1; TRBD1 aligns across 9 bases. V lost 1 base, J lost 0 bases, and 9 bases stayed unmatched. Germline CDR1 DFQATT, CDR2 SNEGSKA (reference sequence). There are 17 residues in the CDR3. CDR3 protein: CSARGDRAQNMNTEAFF. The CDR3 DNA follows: TGCAGTGCTAGAGGGGACAGGGCCCAGAATATGAACACTGAAGCTTTCTTT.

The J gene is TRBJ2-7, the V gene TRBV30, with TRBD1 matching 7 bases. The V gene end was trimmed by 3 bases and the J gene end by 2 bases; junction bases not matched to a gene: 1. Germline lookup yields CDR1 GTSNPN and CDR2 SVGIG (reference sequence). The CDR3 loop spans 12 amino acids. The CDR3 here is CAWRQGTYEQYF. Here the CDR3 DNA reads TGTGCCTGGAGACAGGGGACCTACGAGCAGTACTTC.

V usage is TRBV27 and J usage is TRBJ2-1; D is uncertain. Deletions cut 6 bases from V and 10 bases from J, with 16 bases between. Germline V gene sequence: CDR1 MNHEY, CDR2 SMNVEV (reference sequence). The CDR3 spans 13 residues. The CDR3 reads CASSPRARREQFF. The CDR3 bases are TGTGCCAGCAGCCCCCGGGCGAGGCGCGAGCAGTTCTTC.

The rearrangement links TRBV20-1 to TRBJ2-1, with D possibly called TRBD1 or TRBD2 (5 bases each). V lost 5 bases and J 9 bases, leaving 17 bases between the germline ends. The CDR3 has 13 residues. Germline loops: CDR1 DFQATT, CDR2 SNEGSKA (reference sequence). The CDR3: CSALGVVRGEQFF. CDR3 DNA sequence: TGCAGTGCTTTAGGTGTGGTGAGGGGTGAGCAGTTCTTC.

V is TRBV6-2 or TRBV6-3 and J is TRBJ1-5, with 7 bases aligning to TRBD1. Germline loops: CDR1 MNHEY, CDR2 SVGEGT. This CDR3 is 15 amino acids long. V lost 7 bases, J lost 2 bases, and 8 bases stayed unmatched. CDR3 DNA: TGTGCCAGCAAGGGGGCAGGGCTTGGCAATCAGCCCCAGCATTTT. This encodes CASKGAGLGNQPQHF.

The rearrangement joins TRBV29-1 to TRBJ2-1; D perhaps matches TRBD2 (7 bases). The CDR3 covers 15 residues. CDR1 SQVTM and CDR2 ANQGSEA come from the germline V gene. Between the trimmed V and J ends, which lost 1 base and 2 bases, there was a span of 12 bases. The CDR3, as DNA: TGCAGCGTTGAAGGGGGGGGGCACACCTACAATGAGCAGTTCTTC. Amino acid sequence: CSVEGGGHTYNEQFF.

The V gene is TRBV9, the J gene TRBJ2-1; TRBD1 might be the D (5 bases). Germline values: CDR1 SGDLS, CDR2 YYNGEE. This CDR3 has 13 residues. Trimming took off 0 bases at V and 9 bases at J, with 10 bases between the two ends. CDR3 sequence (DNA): TGTGCCAGCAGCGTAGGTGGGCAGGGTGAGCAGTTCTTC. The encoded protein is CASSVGGQGEQFF.

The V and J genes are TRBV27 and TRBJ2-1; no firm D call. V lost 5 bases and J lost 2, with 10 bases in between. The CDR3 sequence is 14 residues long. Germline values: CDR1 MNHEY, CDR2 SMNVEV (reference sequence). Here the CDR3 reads CASSLRAAYNEQFF. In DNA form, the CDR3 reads TGTGCCAGCAGTCTTAGGGCGGCCTACAATGAGCAGTTCTTC.

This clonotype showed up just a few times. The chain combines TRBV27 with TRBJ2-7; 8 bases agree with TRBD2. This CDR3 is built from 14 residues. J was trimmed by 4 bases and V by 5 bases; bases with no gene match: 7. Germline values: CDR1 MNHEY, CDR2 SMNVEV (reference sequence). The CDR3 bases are TGTGCCAGCAGTCCCCGGGAGGGTTCGTACGAGCAGTACTTC. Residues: CASSPREGSYEQYF.

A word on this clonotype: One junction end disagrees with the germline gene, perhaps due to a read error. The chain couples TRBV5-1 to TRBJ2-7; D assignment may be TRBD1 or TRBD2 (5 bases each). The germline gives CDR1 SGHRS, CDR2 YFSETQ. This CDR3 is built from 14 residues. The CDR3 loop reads CASSLRGLTYEQYF. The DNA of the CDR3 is TGTGCCAGCAGTTTGAGGGGCCTCACCTACGAGCAGTACTTC. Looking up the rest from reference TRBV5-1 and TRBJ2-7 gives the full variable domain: KAGVTQTPRYLIKTRGQQVTLSCSPISGHRSVSWYQQTPGQGLQFLFEYFSETQRNKGNFPGRFSGRQFSNSRSEMNVSTLELGDSALYLCASSLRGLTYEQYFGPGTRLTVT.

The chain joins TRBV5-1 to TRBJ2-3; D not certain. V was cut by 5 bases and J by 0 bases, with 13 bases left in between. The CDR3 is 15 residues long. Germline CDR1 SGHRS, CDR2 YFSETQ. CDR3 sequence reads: CASSKSETSTDTQYF. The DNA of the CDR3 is TGCGCCAGCAGTAAAAGTGAAACTAGCACAGATACGCAGTATTTT.

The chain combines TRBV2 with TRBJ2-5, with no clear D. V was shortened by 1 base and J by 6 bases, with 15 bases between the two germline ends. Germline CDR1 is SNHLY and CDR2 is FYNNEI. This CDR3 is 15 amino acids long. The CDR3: CASSEDGPSRKTQYF. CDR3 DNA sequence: TGTGCCAGCAGTGAAGACGGGCCCAGTCGGAAGACCCAGTACTTC. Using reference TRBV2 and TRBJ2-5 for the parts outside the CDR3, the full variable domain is EPEVTQTPSHQVTQMGQEVILRCVPISNHLYFYWYRQILGQKVEFLVSFYNNEISEKSEIFDDQFSVERPDGSNFTLKIRSTKLEDSAMYFCASSEDGPSRKTQYFGPGTRLLVL.

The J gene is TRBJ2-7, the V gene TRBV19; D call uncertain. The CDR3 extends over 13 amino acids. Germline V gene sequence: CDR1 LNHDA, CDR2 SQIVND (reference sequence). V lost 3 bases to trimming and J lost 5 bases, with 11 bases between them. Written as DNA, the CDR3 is TGTGCCAGTAGTATTGGGGTCTTCGACGAGCAGTACTTC. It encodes CASSIGVFDEQYF.

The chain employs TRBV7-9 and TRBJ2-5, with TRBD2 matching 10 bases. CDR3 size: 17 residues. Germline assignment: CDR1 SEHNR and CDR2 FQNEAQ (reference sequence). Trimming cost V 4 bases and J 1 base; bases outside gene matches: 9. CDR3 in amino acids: CASSSPPSGGAQETQYF. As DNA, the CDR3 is TGTGCCAGCAGCTCTCCCCCCAGCGGGGGGGCCCAAGAGACCCAGTACTTC.

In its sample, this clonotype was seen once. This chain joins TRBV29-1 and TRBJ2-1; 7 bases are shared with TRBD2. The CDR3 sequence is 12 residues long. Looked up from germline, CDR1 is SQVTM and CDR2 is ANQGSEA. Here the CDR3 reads CRGGRLGGEQFF. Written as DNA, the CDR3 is TGCAGGGGAGGGAGACTGGGGGGTGAGCAGTTCTTC.

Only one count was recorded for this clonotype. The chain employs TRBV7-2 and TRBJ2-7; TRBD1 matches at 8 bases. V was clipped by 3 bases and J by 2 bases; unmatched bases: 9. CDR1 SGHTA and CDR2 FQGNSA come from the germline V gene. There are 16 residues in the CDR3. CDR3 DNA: TGTGCCAGCAGCTTGGGACAGGCCGCCGTCCCCTACGAGCAGTACTTC. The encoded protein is CASSLGQAAVPYEQYF. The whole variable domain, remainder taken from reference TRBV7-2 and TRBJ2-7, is GAGVSQSPSNKVTEKGKDVELRCDPISGHTALYWYRQSLGQGLEFLIYFQGNSAPDKSGLPSDRFSAERTGGSVSTLTIQRTQQEDSAVYLCASSLGQAAVPYEQYFGPGTRLTVT.

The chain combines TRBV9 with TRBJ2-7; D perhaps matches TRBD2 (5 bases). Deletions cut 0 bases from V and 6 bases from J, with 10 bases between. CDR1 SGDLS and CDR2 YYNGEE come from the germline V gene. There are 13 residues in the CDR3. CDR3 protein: CASSVGRRSEQYF. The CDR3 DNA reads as TGTGCCAGCAGCGTAGGGAGGCGGTCCGAGCAGTACTTC.

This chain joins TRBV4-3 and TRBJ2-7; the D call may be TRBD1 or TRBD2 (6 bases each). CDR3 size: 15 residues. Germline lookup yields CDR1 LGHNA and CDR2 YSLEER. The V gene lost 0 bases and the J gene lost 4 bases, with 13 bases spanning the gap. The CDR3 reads CASSQEVGGGYEQYF. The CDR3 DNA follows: TGCGCCAGCAGCCAAGAAGTCGGAGGGGGATACGAGCAGTACTTC.

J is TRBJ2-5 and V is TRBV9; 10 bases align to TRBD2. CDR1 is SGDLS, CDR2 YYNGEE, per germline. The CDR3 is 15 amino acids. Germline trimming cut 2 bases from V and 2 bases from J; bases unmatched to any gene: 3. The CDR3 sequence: CASSVSSGGQETQYF. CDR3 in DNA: TGTGCCAGCAGCGTTTCTAGCGGGGGACAAGAGACCCAGTACTTC.

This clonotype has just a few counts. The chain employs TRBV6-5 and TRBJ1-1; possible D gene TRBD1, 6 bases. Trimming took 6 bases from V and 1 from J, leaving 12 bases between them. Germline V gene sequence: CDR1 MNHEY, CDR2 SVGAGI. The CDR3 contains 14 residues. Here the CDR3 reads CASRPGGPNTEAFF. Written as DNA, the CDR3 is TGTGCCAGCAGGCCCGGGGGCCCGAACACTGAAGCTTTCTTT.

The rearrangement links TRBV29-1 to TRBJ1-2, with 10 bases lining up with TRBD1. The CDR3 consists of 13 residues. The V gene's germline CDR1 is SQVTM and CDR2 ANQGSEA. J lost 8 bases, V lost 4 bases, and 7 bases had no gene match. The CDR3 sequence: CSVVDRGPVGYTF. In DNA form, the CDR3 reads TGCAGCGTTGTAGACAGGGGGCCGGTCGGCTACACCTTC.